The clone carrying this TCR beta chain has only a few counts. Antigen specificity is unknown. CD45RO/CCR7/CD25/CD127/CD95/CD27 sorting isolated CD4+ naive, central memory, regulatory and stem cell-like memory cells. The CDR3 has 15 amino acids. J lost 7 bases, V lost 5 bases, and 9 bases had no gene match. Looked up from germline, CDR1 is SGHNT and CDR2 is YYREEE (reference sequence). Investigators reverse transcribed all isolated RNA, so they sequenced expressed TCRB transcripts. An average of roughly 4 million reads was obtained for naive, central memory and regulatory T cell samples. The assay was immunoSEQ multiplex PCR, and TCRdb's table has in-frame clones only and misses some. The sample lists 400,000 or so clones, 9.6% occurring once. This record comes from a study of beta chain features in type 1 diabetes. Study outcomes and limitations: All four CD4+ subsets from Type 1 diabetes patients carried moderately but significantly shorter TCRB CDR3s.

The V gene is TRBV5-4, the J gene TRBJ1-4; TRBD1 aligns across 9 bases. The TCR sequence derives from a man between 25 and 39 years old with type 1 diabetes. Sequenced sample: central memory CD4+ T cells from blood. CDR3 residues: CASRPQQGASEKLFF. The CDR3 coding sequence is TGTGCCAGCAGACCTCAACAGGGGGCCAGTGAAAAACTGTTTTTT.